These T cell receptor beta chains were read from a single sample in a study of T cells in Graves' hyperthyroidism and ophthalmopathy. TCRdb re-derived calls from the multiplex PCR reads in MiXCR, one entry per CDR3 protein. The sample lists 27,000 or so distinct CDR3 sequences; roughly 45% were seen once. Material for sequencing was blood. These receptors came from a woman aged 25 to 45 with Graves' hyperthyroidism. Each CDR3 is given with its conserved first and last residue. Fields, in order: V gene, J gene, clone size, D gene, CDR3 DNA, CDR3 protein. A D gene is named only where the DNA matches it firmly. The size entry is marked missing in some rows and otherwise reads once, few, many or a size class.

>TRBV7-2|TRBJ2-2|medium-sized|NA
TGTGCCAGCAGCTTGACCATAAACACCGGGGAGCTGTTTTTT
CASSLTINTGELFF
>TRBV7-9|TRBJ2-7|medium-sized|NA
TGTGCCAGCAGCTTTAAAGGGCTCGAGCAGTACTTC
CASSFKGLEQYF
>TRBV3-1|TRBJ2-5|many|TRBD2
TGTGCCAGCAGCCTCTGGACTAGCGGGAGAGTAAAGACCCAGTACTTC
CASSLWTSGRVKTQYF
>TRBV11-2|TRBJ2-5|many|NA
TGTGCCAGCAGCTTAGACGGTTGGGGGACCCAGTACTTC
CASSLDGWGTQYF
>TRBV6-1|TRBJ2-7|NA|NA
TGTGCCTCCGCACTAGTCGACGAGCAGTGCTTC
CASALVDEQCF
>TRBV25-1|TRBJ1-6|NA|TRBD1
TGTGCCAGCAGTGCTATCCGAGGACAGGGCAATTCACCCCTCCACTTT
CASSAIRGQGNSPLHF
>TRBV28|TRBJ1-5|many|NA
TGTGCCAGCAGTGGGGACAGCAATCAGCCCCAGCATTTT
CASSGDSNQPQHF
>TRBV19|TRBJ2-5|NA|NA
TGTGCCGATACTCTCACAGGAAGAGAGACCCAGTACTTC
CADTLTGRETQYF
>TRBV20-1|TRBJ2-3|NA|TRBD1
TGCAGTGCAAGACCGGGACAGGGCACAGATACGCAGTATTTT
CSARPGQGTDTQYF
>TRBV9|TRBJ1-2|medium-sized|NA
TGTGCCAGCAGCGTAGCTCTGTCCACTAACTATGGCTACACCTTC
CASSVALSTNYGYTF
>TRBV28|TRBJ2-5|many|NA
TGTGCCAGCAGCCTAGGGGCGGGGGCAAGGGAGACCCAGTACTTC
CASSLGAGARETQYF
>TRBV7-3|TRBJ1-2|once|NA
TGTGCCAGCAGCGGGGATTTTGGCTATGGCTACACCTTC
CASSGDFGYGYTF
>TRBV27|TRBJ2-7|many|NA
TGTGCCAGCAGTTTCAAGGGCGGGGAGAGCTCCTACGAGCAGTACTTC
CASSFKGGESSYEQYF
>TRBV6-5|TRBJ1-2|NA|NA
TGTGCCAGCAGTTCCCGTCGGGGGTCCTTCTATGGCTACACCTTC
CASSSRRGSFYGYTF
>TRBV7-9|TRBJ1-1|NA|TRBD1
TGTGCCAGCATCGGGGCTAGCGGGGGACAGCTGGACGCTGAAGCTTTCTTT
CASIGASGGQLDAEAFF
>TRBV6-6|TRBJ2-3|many|TRBD2
TGTGCCAGTGTCCGGGGGGACGCAGATACGCAGTATTTT
CASVRGDADTQYF
>TRBV20-1|TRBJ2-7|many|TRBD2
TGCAGTGCTAGACTAGCGGGCCGGGGGAGCTCCTACGAGCAGTACTTC
CSARLAGRGSSYEQYF
>TRBV12-3/TRBV12-4|TRBJ2-1|NA|TRBD1
TGTGTCAGCACGGGACAGTTCTACAATGAGCAGCTCTTC
CVSTGQFYNEQLF
>TRBV27|TRBJ2-3|NA|TRBD2
TGTGCCAGCAGTCACCGGACTAGCGGGATGGATACGCAGTATTTT
CASSHRTSGMDTQYF
>TRBV7-9|TRBJ1-1|medium-sized|NA
TGTGCCAGCAGCTTAGACACCCTCGTGACAGAGAAAGCTTTCTTT
CASSLDTLVTEKAFF
>TRBV14|TRBJ2-1|NA|NA
TGCGCCAGCAGTCGCTGCAATGAGCAGTTCTTC
CASSRCNEQFF
>TRBV6-1|TRBJ1-6|many|TRBD1
TGTGCCAGCAGCAGGGGGTCTCTCGACTCCTATAATTCACCCCTCCACTTT
CASSRGSLDSYNSPLHF
>TRBV20-1|TRBJ2-2|NA|TRBD2
TGCAGTGTCAGTCGGGCGGGAGTTGACACCGGGGAGCTGTCTTGG
CSVSRAGVDTGELSW
>TRBV6-1|TRBJ1-1|many|NA
TGTGCCAGCAGCCCTGCCCAGGGCAGGGATACTGAAGCTTTCTTT
CASSPAQGRDTEAFF
>TRBV29-1|TRBJ2-1|NA|TRBD2
TGCAGCGTAGTGGGACTAGCGTCATCGGATGAGCAGTTCTTC
CSVVGLASSDEQFF
>TRBV7-3|TRBJ2-2|NA|NA
TGTGCCAGCAGCCAAGAGGGTGGACGGAGGAACACCGGGGAGCTGTTTTTT
CASSQEGGRRNTGELFF
>TRBV28|TRBJ2-1|few|NA
TGTGCCAGCAGTTTAGGGGGGGGGGACAACTACAATGAGCAGTTCTTC
CASSLGGGDNYNEQFF
>TRBV7-7|TRBJ2-2|medium-sized|NA
TGTGCTAGCAGCGCCGGCCGGAACACCGGGGAGCTGTTTTTT
CASSAGRNTGELFF
>TRBV20-1|TRBJ2-4|many|NA
TGCAGTGCTAGAATCCAGGGGAAAAACATTCAGTACTTC
CSARIQGKNIQYF